These T cell receptor beta chains were read from a single sample in a study of beta chain features in type 1 diabetes. This table comes from immunoSEQ multiplex PCR, and its TCRdb copy is limited to in-frame clones, with some not included. The sample shows hundreds of thousands of clones, around 15% of them seen only once. The sequencing input was naive CD4+ T cells from blood. The receptors come from a man aged 18 to 30 with type 1 diabetes. Each CDR3 is given without its conserved first and last residue.

cdr3_aa | v_call
ASSLDRGLGNQPQH | TRBV7-2
ASRLYGRWGADEQF | TRBV28
AWDISGANVLT | TRBV30
AWGAPGYGYT | TRBV30
ASSASPNRGEQY | TRBV7-9
SVRVATGNNEQF | TRBV29-1
ASSPAGPSFSGNTIY | TRBV7-2
ASSYSTPGLTYEQY | TRBV6-5
ASSDSDSGYT | TRBV6-4
SVEPQGTGYGYT | TRBV29-1
ASSQSLKGTVGANVLT | TRBV4-2
ASSLGPGRAAQF | TRBV11-2
ASEVLRGELF | TRBV7-9
ASSPSPAAYQETQY | TRBV7-6
ASTIGLMNYGYT | TRBV19
ASSPTGSYEQY | TRBV27
ASSANRGGYT | TRBV6-5
ASSLKTGVDEKLF | TRBV5-1
ASSGADGYT | TRBV7-9
ASSEAGFSYGYT | TRBV2
AWSGTGQFSYEAF | TRBV30
AWEGQAGIQY | TRBV30
ASSLVRGMNTEAF | TRBV13